Each of the 12 T cell receptor beta chains below was sequenced from the same sample in a study of OX40 agonist ivuxolimab in advanced cancers. Profiling relied on immunoSEQ multiplex PCR, and the TCRdb table lists in-frame clones only, not all of them. The data contain under 95,000 clones, roughly 88% of them singletons. The sequencing here drew on CD4+ or CD8+ T cells sorted from blood, taken in a trial of the OX40 agonist ivuxolimab. The receptors here all came from an adult with an advanced solid tumor such as melanoma, head and neck, liver or kidney cancer.

The V call is TRBV5-1, the J call TRBJ2-5; either TRBD1 or TRBD2 may fit D (6 bases each). Trimming left V 4 bases short and J 3 bases short, with 19 bases between. CDR1 and CDR2 from the germline V gene are SGHRS and YFSETQ. The CDR3 spans 16 residues. CDR3 sequence: CASSLGGMTGKETQYF. CDR3 DNA: TGCGCCAGCAGCCTGGGGGGAATGACAGGAAAAGAGACCCAGTACTTC.

This rearrangement joins TRBV6-1 to TRBJ2-7; TRBD2 might be the D (5 bases). Looked up from germline, CDR1 is MNHNS and CDR2 is SASEGT. The CDR3 length is 14 residues. Trimming took 4 bases from V and 0 from J, leaving 10 bases between them. CDR3 DNA sequence: TGTGCCAGCAGTGGAGGGATTCCCTCCTACGAGCAGTACTTC. It codes for CASSGGIPSYEQYF.

V and J are TRBV5-1 and TRBJ1-1; D unresolved. Germline V lookup: CDR1 SGHRS, CDR2 YFSETQ. V shed 4 bases and J shed 1 base, with 11 bases lying between them. This CDR3 is 14 amino acids long. CDR3 bases: TGCGCCAGCAGCCAAGACACCTCGAACACTGAAGCTTTCTTT. As protein: CASSQDTSNTEAFF.

The chain couples TRBV30 to TRBJ1-1; 8 positions agree with TRBD1. CDR1 is GTSNPN, CDR2 SVGIG, per germline (reference sequence). The CDR3 extends over 12 amino acids. CDR3 nucleotide sequence: TGTGCTACGGGACAGGCGGGTACAAGAGCTTTCTTT. Translating it yields CATGQAGTRAFF. Using reference TRBV30 and TRBJ1-1 for the parts outside the CDR3, the full variable domain is SQTIHQWPATLVQPVGSPLSLECTVEGTSNPNLYWYRQAAGRGLQLLFYSVGIGQISSEVPQNLSASRPQDRQFILSSKKLLLSDSGFYLCATGQAGTRAFFGQGTRLTVV.

V and J are TRBV4-3 and TRBJ1-5, with unresolved D. Trimming removed 1 base from V and 0 bases from J, with 7 bases in between. Germline CDR1 and CDR2: LGHNA and YSLEER. The CDR3 runs 15 residues. The CDR3 coding sequence is TGCGCCAGCAGCCAAGGCGCCTATAGCAATCAGCCCCAGCATTTT. Protein product: CASSQGAYSNQPQHF.

J is TRBJ1-5 and V is TRBV7-9; 8 bases are a match to TRBD1. Per germline, CDR1 SEHNR and CDR2 FQNEAQ (reference sequence). The V gene end was trimmed by 5 bases and the J gene end by 6 bases; junction bases not matched to a gene: 6. There are 14 residues in the CDR3. Here the CDR3 DNA reads TGTGCCAGCAGCGGACAGGGATTTGGTCAGCCCCAGCATTTT. Translating gives CASSGQGFGQPQHF.

This clone was counted between two and nine times. At the DNA level, this CDR3 is encoded by other sequences in the same sample as well. This chain uses TRBV5-1 with TRBJ2-3, with D perhaps matching TRBD1 (6 bases). Germline V gives CDR1 SGHRS, CDR2 YFSETQ. The CDR3 has 13 amino acids. Trimming stripped 2 bases from V and 5 bases from J, with 9 bases between. CDR3 DNA sequence: TGCGCCAGCAGCTTCCCAGGGGAAGATACGCAGTATTTT. Translating gives CASSFPGEDTQYF.

CDR3 amino acids: CASSSGRNTEAFF. The DNA of the CDR3 is TGTGCCAGCAGCTCTGGACGGAACACTGAAGCTTTCTTT. This chain links TRBV6-5 with TRBJ1-1; D unresolved. Germline lookup yields CDR1 MNHEY and CDR2 SVGAGI. Between the trimmed V and J ends, which lost 6 bases and 1 base, there was a span of 9 bases. The CDR3 totals 13 residues.

About this clone itself: One junction end does not reproduce the germline sequence, and a read error may be involved. This chain links TRBV27 with TRBJ1-5; tentative D call: TRBD1 (6 bases). Germline CDR1 is MNHEY and CDR2 is SMNVEV (reference sequence). CDR3 length equals 15 residues. The CDR3 loop reads CASSSNTGFNQPQQF. CDR3 in DNA: TGTGCCAGCAGTTCTAATACAGGGTTCAATCAGCCCCAGCAGTTT.

V and J are TRBV14 and TRBJ2-7, with 7 bases lining up with TRBD1. Germline trimming cut 4 bases from V and 1 base from J; bases unmatched to any gene: 10. CDR3 size: 16 residues. CDR1 is SGHDN, CDR2 FVKESK, per germline. CDR3 protein: CASSRIGQALSYEQYF. In DNA, the CDR3 is TGTGCCAGCAGCCGGATCGGACAGGCTTTATCCTACGAGCAGTACTTC.

The V and J genes are TRBV19 and TRBJ2-1; tentatively, D is TRBD2 (5 bases). The CDR3 is made up of 15 amino acids. V lost 1 base, J lost 1 base, and 8 bases lay in between. CDR1 is LNHDA, CDR2 SQIVND, per germline (reference sequence). The CDR3 sequence is CASSIGSGSYNEQFF. CDR3 in DNA: TGTGCCAGTAGTATAGGTTCGGGATCCTACAATGAGCAGTTCTTC.

The chain employs TRBV5-1 and TRBJ2-3; D remains ambiguous. Deletions cut 1 base from V and 4 bases from J, with 16 bases between. CDR1 and CDR2 from the germline V gene are SGHRS and YFSETQ. The CDR3 loop spans 16 amino acids. The CDR3 DNA reads as TGCGCCAGCAGCTTGATGGGGTCGGGTATGGCAGATACGCAGTATTTT. Amino acids: CASSLMGSGMADTQYF.